This T cell receptor (beta chain) was retrieved from a study (dated by TCRdb to about 2015). Study-level background: The study set out to test whether tumor-infiltrating Tregs in breast cancer get recruited from blood Tregs or are instead converted in situ from other CD4+ T cell subsets. Overall results and qualifications from the work: Tumor memory CD4+ T cell TCR gene usage was found to cluster with blood and lymph node memory CD4+ cells and with lymph node naive CD4+ cells. The greatest overlap of tumor-infiltrating Treg TCR alpha and beta sequences was observed with tumor naive CD4+ T cells, followed by blood naive CD4+ T cells. Validation in the larger cohort was restricted to a single TCR beta V-J rearrangement rather than whole repertoires.

Amplification of full-length TCR variable regions was done by 5' RACE PCR using constant-region reverse primers, and this step was followed by semi-nested PCR with Nested Universal Primer A. Using the ReliaPrep RNA Cell Miniprep System, total RNA was extracted, and the SMARTer RACE 5'/3' Kit was then used to reverse transcribe the RNA into 5'RACE-ready cDNA. Multiplex adaptors were used to barcode the full-length TCR alpha and beta libraries, which were then sequenced on an Illumina MiSeq. The original pipeline was this. For each of nine subset-tissue groups, sequencing data from the five patients were pooled, and the groups were compared by unsupervised clustering of TCR gene usage. The Morisita-Horn index, with shared sequences weighted by their contribution to each repertoire, was used to calculate repertoire similarity. The public reads were reanalyzed by TCRdb: fastp trimming at Q25, MiXCR alignment, in-frame beta chains only. Here each entry gathers all rows of one CDR3 protein and keeps the most common genes and DNA. These V and J calls are TCRdb output, not the study's own analysis. Counted in this sample were 46,000 or so distinct CDR3 sequences; about a fifth of them appeared once. The ten largest clones take up around 4% of the sample.

Cells that were CD4+CD25+CD127-/low were isolated as Tregs. Tregs, naive and memory CD4+ T cells from tumor, blood and ipsilateral draining lymph nodes of five breast cancer patients underwent full-length TCR alpha and beta sequencing. Tumor tissue and lymph nodes obtained from ipsilateral axillary dissection were perfused with PBS, minced and then digested with collagenase I and hyaluronidase. Mononuclear cells from lymph nodes or approximately 50 ml of peripheral blood were isolated by Ficoll density gradient centrifugation. FACS confirmed that the sorted cell populations were more than 90% pure. Points on this clonotype: Its specific antigen is unknown. No base qualities exist here, and no much larger clone lies one base off it.

The CDR3 contains 15 residues, cysteine and phenylalanine counted. Only the CDR3 DNA stays, 45 bases, in frame from base 1. CDR1 is given as MNHEY and CDR2 as SVGAGI, both from the germline V gene. Clipping removes 4 bases from V and 0 bases from J, with 3 as the unmatched junction base count. The TCR was taken from a female donor with breast cancer. The chain uses TRBV6-5 and TRBJ2-1; 7 of the junction bases match TRBD1. Sequencing was carried out using Tregs sorted from a lymph node. The nucleotides are TGTGCCAGCAGTTTGTACAGGGGCTCCTACAATGAGCAGTTCTTC. It is translated as CASSLYRGSYNEQFF.